The 13 T cell receptor beta chains below all came from one sample that was sequenced in a study of molecular identifiers for immune sequencing clone quantification. TCRdb itself ran the PCR reads through MiXCR, one entry per CDR3 protein. The table has approximately 630,000 distinct CDR3 sequences, roughly 27% seen once; the top ten hold around 0.78%. The sequenced material came from naive CD8+ T cells from blood, with Jurkat cell RNA spiked in. Subset indicated: FACS-sorted CD8+CD4-CCR7+CD45RA+ naive T cells. These receptors originate from a human donor in good health. Some libraries in this study had Jurkat cell RNA spiked in.

This clonotype was observed a few times. At one of its ends the junction is not consistent with the germline gene, which may arise from a read error. The genes are TRBV6-5 and TRBJ2-7; a possible D gene is TRBD2 (5 bases). The germline V gene encodes CDR1 MNHEY and CDR2 SVGAGI. This CDR3 region has 13 residues. CDR3 residues: CACSYGSSYEQYF. Here the CDR3 DNA reads TGTGCCTGCAGTTATGGGAGCTCCTACGAGCAGTACTTC.

This clonotype has ten or more counts. This rearrangement joins TRBV13 to TRBJ2-5; D is perhaps TRBD1 or TRBD2 (5 bases each). This CDR3 comprises 13 residues. Germline V gene data show CDR1 as PRHDT and CDR2 as FYEKMQ (reference sequence). V was clipped by 5 bases and J by 5 bases, with 12 bases between them. The CDR3: CASSPGRMETQYF. The CDR3, as DNA: TGTGCCAGCAGCCCGGGACGGATGGAGACCCAGTACTTC. The variable domain in full, with the rest retrieved from reference TRBV13 and TRBJ2-5, is AAGVIQSPRHLIKEKRETATLKCYPIPRHDTVYWYQQGPGQDPQFLISFYEKMQSDKGSIPDRFSAQQFSDYHSELNMSSLELGDSALYFCASSPGRMETQYFGPGTRLLVL.

This clonotype was found many times. The chain carries TRBV5-5 and TRBJ2-3; tentative D call: TRBD1 (6 bases). Germline lookup yields CDR1 SGHKS and CDR2 YYEKEE (reference sequence). The CDR3 loop spans 15 amino acids. The V and J ends lost 4 bases and 4 bases respectively, with 16 bases between them. In DNA form, the CDR3 reads TGTGCCAGCAGCGCCGCTCCACAGGGTGCAGATACGCAGTATTTT. Translating it yields CASSAAPQGADTQYF. Full variable domain (rest looked up from reference TRBV5-5 and TRBJ2-3): DAGVTQSPTHLIKTRGQQVTLRCSPISGHKSVSWYQQVLGQGPQFIFQYYEKEERGRGNFPDRFSARQFPNYSSELNVNALLLGDSALYLCASSAAPQGADTQYFGPGTRLTVL.

This chain connects TRBV4-3 to TRBJ1-2; 7 bases map to TRBD1. Germline CDR1 LGHNA, CDR2 YSLEER. After removal of 2 bases from V and 8 bases from J, the junction contained 17 bases not matched to a gene. This CDR3 has 17 amino acids. The CDR3 DNA reads as TGCGCCAGCAGCCAACGATACCGACAGGGAACTGAGTTGGGCTACACCTTC. It codes for CASSQRYRQGTELGYTF.

This clonotype appeared many times. The chain joins TRBV25-1 to TRBJ2-3; 9 bases match TRBD1. The CDR3 runs to 19 residues. V trimming: 1 base; J trimming: 3 bases; junction bases outside the gene matches: 14. Germline CDR1 reads MGHDK; CDR2 reads SYGVNS. The DNA of the CDR3 is TGTGCCAGCAGTGAATCTGGTGGAATACAGGGGGCTGGGACAGATACGCAGTATTTT. This encodes CASSESGGIQGAGTDTQYF.

This clonotype came up a few times. The chain combines TRBV2 with TRBJ2-7; unclear D gene. The germline CDR1 and CDR2 sequences are SNHLY and FYNNEI. This CDR3 has 15 residues. Trimming removed 7 bases from V and 3 bases from J, with 19 bases in between. CDR3 sequence reads: CASIHPRAKIYEQYF. The DNA for the CDR3 is TGTGCCAGCATCCATCCCCGGGCCAAAATCTACGAGCAGTACTTC.

The chain is built from TRBV7-6 and TRBJ2-3; D is unclear. The CDR3 has 18 residues. V lost 1 base and J 2 bases, leaving 19 bases between the germline ends. Germline V gene lookup returns CDR1 SGHVS and CDR2 FNYEAQ. The CDR3 is CASSLEVSVGGFTDTQYF. CDR3 DNA sequence: TGTGCCAGCAGCTTAGAAGTCAGTGTTGGTGGTTTCACAGATACGCAGTATTTT.

A remark on this clonotype: This sequence may be a read error, since a much larger clone differs from it by one base. The chain's CDR3 is CASRAQSEGTDTQYF. The CDR3 coding sequence is TGTGCCAGCAGGGCACAGAGTGAGGGCACAGATACGCAGTATTTT. The chain couples TRBV28 to TRBJ2-3; D is unresolved. This CDR3 has 15 amino acids. Germline CDR1 is MDHEN and CDR2 is SYDVKM. With 6 bases removed from V and 1 base from J, the gap between germline ends came to 14 bases.

In its sample, this clonotype was seen many times. The V gene is TRBV20-1, the J gene TRBJ2-3; TRBD2 aligns across 13 bases. V gave up 4 bases and J gave up 4 bases; unmatched junction bases: 2. The CDR3 totals 14 residues. Germline CDR1 reads DFQATT; CDR2 reads SNEGSKA (reference sequence). The CDR3: CSAKGLAGSDTQYF. The CDR3 nucleotides are TGCAGTGCTAAGGGACTAGCGGGGTCAGATACGCAGTATTTT.

A note on this clonotype: One end of the junction varies from germline; a read error may be responsible. The chain is built from TRBV7-8 and TRBJ2-7; tentatively, D is TRBD1 (7 bases). This CDR3 spans 18 amino acids. In germline, CDR1 is SGHVS, CDR2 FQNEAQ. The CDR3 loop is CASSLVRQGGLLLEGQHF. In DNA, the CDR3 is TGTGCCAGCAGCTTAGTACGACAGGGAGGATTATTATTGGAGGGGCAGCACTTC.

The CDR3 reads CASSIGAQSGDTEAFF. The DNA for the CDR3 is TGTGCCAGTAGTATCGGCGCGCAGTCCGGGGACACTGAAGCTTTCTTT. The V gene is TRBV19, the J gene TRBJ1-1; no clear D gene. CDR1 and CDR2 from the germline V gene are LNHDA and SQIVND (reference sequence). This CDR3 is 16 amino acids long. Trimming took 3 bases from V and 3 from J, leaving 17 bases between them.

The chain has TRBV9 and TRBJ2-7; 14 bases are shared with TRBD2. The CDR3 has 15 amino acids. Germline V gives CDR1 SGDLS, CDR2 YYNGEE. The J segment lost 4 bases and the V segment lost 0 bases, leaving 0 bases of the junction unmatched. CDR3 region: CASSVGTSGRYEQYF. CDR3 sequence (DNA): TGTGCCAGCAGCGTAGGGACTAGCGGGAGGTACGAGCAGTACTTC.

V is TRBV29-1 and J is TRBJ1-1; possible D gene TRBD1, 6 bases. V lost 1 base, J lost 1 base, and 7 bases lay in between. This CDR3 has 13 residues. The germline V gene encodes CDR1 SQVTM and CDR2 ANQGSEA. The CDR3 here is CSVEVTGNTEAFF. DNA for the CDR3: TGCAGCGTTGAAGTGACAGGGAACACTGAAGCTTTCTTT.